This T cell receptor (beta chain) was obtained from a study of regulatory T cells in long-lasting Graves disease. V shed 5 bases and J shed 6 bases, with 16 bases lying between them. Germline values: CDR1 MNHEY, CDR2 SMNVEV (reference sequence). CDR3 length equals 14 residues. Construction of the TCR beta libraries employed iRepertoire HTBI primers in conjunction with Arm-PCR of CDR3 regions. A single record per CDR3 protein comes from TCRdb applying MiXCR to the multiplex PCR reads. The table includes 450,000 or so distinct CDR3 sequences, less than 25% detected once. Ten or more counts support this clonotype. Time point here: persistent/refractory GD, antithyroid drugs over 5 years with positive TRAb. Making the TCR library involved RNA that had been extracted from PBMCs.

The chain joins TRBV27 to TRBJ1-1; weak D call: TRBD1 (6 bases). The sequence was collected from a female donor with Graves disease. The starting material was peripheral blood mononuclear cells (PBMCs), obtained when the disease was refractory, from a patient treated with antithyroid drugs. Written as DNA, the CDR3 is TGTGCCAGCAGTACCCGGGACATCTTCCCTGAAGCTTTCTTT. Translation: CASSTRDIFPEAFF.